This T cell receptor (beta chain) was found in a study of chemoradiotherapy in HPV16-positive cancers. Study outcomes and limitations: Only a couple of HPV16-positive patients supplied the functional HPV-specificity definition.

The repertoire was sequenced with immunoSEQ multiplex PCR; TCRdb's copy has only in-frame clones and lacks some. This table has roughly 25,000 clones, 94% appearing once. The CDR3 runs 15 residues. Deletions cut 5 bases from V and 6 bases from J, with 17 bases between. The germline V gene encodes CDR1 LNHDA and CDR2 SQIVND (reference sequence). A remark on this clone: Its target is not known.

V usage is TRBV19 and J usage is TRBJ1-5, with a possible D match to TRBD1 (6 bases). This receptor was identified in a human donor with HPV-associated anogenital cancer. The sample was collected from a patient who underwent chemoradiotherapy. DNA of the CDR3: TGTGCCAGTAGTGTCCTAGAGGGGGGCGGTCAGCCCCAGCATTTT. Translated: CASSVLEGGGQPQHF.